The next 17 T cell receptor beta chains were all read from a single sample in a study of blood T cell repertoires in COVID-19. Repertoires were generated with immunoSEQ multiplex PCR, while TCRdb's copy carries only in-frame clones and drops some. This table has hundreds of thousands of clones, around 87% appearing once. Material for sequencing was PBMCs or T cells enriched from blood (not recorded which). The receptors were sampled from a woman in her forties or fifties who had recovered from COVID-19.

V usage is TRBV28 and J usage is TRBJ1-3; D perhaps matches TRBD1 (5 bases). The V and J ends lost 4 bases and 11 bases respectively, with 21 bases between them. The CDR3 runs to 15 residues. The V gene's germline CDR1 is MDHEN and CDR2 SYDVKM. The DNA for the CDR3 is TGTGCCAGCAGTTCCCAAACCGACAGTATTACTGCCATATATTTT. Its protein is CASSSQTDSITAIYF.

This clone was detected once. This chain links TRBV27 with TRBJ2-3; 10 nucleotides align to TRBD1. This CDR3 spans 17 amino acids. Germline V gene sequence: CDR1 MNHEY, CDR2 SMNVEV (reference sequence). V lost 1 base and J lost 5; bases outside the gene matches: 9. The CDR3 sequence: CASSLYPQGQGEDTQYF. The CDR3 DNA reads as TGTGCCAGCAGTTTATACCCTCAAGGACAGGGGGAAGATACGCAGTATTTT.

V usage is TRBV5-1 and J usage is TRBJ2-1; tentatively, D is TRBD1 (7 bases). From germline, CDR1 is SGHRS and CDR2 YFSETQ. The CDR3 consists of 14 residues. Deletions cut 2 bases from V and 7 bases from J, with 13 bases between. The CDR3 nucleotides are TGCGCCAGCAGCTTCCGACAGGGAGGTAATGAGCAGTTCTTC. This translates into CASSFRQGGNEQFF.

CDR3 in DNA: TGTGCCAGCAGTCACAGGGTTCAAGCATACAATGAGCAGTTCTTC. Translation: CASSHRVQAYNEQFF. This rearrangement joins TRBV27 to TRBJ2-1, with a tentative D call TRBD1 (6 bases). The V end lost 5 bases, the J end lost 4 bases, and 15 bases lay between the germline ends. The CDR3 contains 15 residues. Germline V lookup: CDR1 MNHEY, CDR2 SMNVEV (reference sequence).

CDR3 protein: CASRDGRDTDTQYF. The CDR3 nucleotides read TGTGCCAGCAGAGACGGACGGGACACAGATACGCAGTATTTT. The rearrangement joins TRBV28 to TRBJ2-3; a weak D match, TRBD2 (5 bases). This CDR3 comprises 14 residues. V lost 6 bases, J lost 2 bases, and 12 bases lay in between. Germline values: CDR1 MDHEN, CDR2 SYDVKM.

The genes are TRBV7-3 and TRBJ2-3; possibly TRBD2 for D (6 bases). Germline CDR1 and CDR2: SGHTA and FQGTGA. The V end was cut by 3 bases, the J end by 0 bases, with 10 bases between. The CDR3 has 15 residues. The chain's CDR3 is CASSLSGTSTDTQYF. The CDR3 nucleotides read TGTGCCAGCAGCTTGTCCGGGACTAGCACAGATACGCAGTATTTT.

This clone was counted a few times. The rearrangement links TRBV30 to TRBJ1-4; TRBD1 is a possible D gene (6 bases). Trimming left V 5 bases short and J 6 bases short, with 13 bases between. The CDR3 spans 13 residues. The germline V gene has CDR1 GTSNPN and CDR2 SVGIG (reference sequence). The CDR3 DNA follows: TGTGCCTGGGAACAGGGTTTGGATGAAAAACTGTTTTTT. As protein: CAWEQGLDEKLFF.

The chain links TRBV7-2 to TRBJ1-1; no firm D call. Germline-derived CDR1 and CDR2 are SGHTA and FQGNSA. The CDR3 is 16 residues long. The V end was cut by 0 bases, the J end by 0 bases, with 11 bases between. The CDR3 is CASSLAAVIMNTEAFF. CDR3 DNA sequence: TGTGCCAGCAGCTTAGCGGCGGTAATTATGAACACTGAAGCTTTCTTT.

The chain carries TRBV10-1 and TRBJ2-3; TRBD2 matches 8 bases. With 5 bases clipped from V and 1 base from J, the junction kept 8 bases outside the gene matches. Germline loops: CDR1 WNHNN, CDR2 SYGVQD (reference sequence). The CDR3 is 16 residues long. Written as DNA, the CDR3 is TGCGCCAGCAGTTACCATACGGGACTAGGCACAGATACGCAGTATTTT. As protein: CASSYHTGLGTDTQYF.

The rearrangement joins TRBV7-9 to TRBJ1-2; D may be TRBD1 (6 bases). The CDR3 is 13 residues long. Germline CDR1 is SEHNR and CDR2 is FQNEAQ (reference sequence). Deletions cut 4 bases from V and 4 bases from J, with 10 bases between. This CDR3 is CASSYTGLYGYTF. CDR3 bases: TGTGCCAGCAGCTATACAGGGCTCTATGGCTACACCTTC.

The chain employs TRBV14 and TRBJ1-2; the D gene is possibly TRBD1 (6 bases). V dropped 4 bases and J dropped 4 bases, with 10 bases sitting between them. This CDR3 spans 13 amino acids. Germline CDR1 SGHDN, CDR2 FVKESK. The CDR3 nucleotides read TGTGCCAGCAGCCCCGGACAGTTCTATGGCTACACCTTC. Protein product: CASSPGQFYGYTF.

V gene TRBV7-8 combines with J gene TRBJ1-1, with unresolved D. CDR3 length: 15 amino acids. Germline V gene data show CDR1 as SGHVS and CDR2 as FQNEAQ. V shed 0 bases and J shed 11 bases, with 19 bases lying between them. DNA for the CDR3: TGTGCCAGCAGCTTAGCTAACGGACCCACGGGGATCGCTTTCTTT. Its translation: CASSLANGPTGIAFF. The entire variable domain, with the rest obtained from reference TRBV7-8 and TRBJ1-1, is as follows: GAGVSQSPRYKVAKRGQDVALRCDPISGHVSLFWYQQALGQGPEFLTYFQNEAQLDKSGLPSDRFFAERPEGSVSTLKIQRTQQEDSAVYLCASSLANGPTGIAFFGQGTRLTVV.

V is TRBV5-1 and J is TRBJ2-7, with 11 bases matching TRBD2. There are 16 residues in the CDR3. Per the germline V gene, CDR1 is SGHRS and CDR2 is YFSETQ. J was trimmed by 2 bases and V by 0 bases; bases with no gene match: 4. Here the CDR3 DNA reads TGCGCCAGCAGCTTGGAGGGACTAGCGGCGGCCTACGAGCAGTACTTC. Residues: CASSLEGLAAAYEQYF.

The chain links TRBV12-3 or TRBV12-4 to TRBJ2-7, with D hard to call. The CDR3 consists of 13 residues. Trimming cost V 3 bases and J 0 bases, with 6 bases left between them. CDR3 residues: CASSFADSYEQYF. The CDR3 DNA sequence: TGTGCCAGCAGTTTTGCGGACTCCTACGAGCAGTACTTC.

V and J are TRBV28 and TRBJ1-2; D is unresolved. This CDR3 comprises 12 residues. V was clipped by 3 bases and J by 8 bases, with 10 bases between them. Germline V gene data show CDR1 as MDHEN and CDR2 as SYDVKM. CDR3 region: CASSFSQAGYTF. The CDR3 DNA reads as TGTGCCAGCAGTTTTTCCCAAGCCGGCTACACCTTC.

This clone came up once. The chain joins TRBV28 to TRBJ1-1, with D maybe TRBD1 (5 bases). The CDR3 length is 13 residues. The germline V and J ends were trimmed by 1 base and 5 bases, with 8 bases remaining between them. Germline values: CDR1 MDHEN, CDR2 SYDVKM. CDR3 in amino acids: CASSLFSGTEAFF. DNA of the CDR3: TGTGCCAGCAGTTTATTTTCAGGGACTGAAGCTTTCTTT.

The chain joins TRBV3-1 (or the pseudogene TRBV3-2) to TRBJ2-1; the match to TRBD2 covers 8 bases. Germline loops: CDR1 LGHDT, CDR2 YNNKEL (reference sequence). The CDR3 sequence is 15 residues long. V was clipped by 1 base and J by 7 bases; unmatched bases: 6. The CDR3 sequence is CASSQVMGLDNEQFF. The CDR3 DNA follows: TGTGCCAGCAGCCAAGTGATGGGACTAGATAATGAGCAGTTCTTC.